This T cell receptor beta chain was profiled in a study of cytomegalovirus exposure and HLA in healthy donors. Study-wide points: Both high specificity and high sensitivity reportedly marked the classifier's diagnosis of cytomegalovirus status.

Germline assignment: CDR1 MNHEY and CDR2 SMNVEV (reference sequence). The germline V and J ends were trimmed by 1 base and 10 bases, with 12 bases remaining between them. The CDR3 totals 13 residues. A single count supports this clone. The antigen remains undetermined. While unrecorded immune exposures were likely, the donors were nominally healthy when sampled. The PCR employed 60 Vbeta primers together with 13 Jbeta primers. In the authors' methods: Later work found about 80 million unique TCR beta chains, with approximately 12 million shared. Produced via immunoSEQ multiplex PCR; TCRdb's table is partial and in-frame only. V, J and clone size derive from that table, while D and trimming were established from the DNA sequence. The sample gives about 200,000 clones, about 88% of which show up once; less than 0.4% is in the top ten.

This receptor was taken from a woman under 40 in good health and CMV-seronegative. What was sequenced was PBMCs. The chain couples TRBV27 to TRBJ2-3, with D maybe TRBD2 (6 bases). Written as DNA, the CDR3 is TGTGCCAGCAGTTTATTCGGGGGAGAGGCGCAGTATTTT. This codes for CASSLFGGEAQYF.